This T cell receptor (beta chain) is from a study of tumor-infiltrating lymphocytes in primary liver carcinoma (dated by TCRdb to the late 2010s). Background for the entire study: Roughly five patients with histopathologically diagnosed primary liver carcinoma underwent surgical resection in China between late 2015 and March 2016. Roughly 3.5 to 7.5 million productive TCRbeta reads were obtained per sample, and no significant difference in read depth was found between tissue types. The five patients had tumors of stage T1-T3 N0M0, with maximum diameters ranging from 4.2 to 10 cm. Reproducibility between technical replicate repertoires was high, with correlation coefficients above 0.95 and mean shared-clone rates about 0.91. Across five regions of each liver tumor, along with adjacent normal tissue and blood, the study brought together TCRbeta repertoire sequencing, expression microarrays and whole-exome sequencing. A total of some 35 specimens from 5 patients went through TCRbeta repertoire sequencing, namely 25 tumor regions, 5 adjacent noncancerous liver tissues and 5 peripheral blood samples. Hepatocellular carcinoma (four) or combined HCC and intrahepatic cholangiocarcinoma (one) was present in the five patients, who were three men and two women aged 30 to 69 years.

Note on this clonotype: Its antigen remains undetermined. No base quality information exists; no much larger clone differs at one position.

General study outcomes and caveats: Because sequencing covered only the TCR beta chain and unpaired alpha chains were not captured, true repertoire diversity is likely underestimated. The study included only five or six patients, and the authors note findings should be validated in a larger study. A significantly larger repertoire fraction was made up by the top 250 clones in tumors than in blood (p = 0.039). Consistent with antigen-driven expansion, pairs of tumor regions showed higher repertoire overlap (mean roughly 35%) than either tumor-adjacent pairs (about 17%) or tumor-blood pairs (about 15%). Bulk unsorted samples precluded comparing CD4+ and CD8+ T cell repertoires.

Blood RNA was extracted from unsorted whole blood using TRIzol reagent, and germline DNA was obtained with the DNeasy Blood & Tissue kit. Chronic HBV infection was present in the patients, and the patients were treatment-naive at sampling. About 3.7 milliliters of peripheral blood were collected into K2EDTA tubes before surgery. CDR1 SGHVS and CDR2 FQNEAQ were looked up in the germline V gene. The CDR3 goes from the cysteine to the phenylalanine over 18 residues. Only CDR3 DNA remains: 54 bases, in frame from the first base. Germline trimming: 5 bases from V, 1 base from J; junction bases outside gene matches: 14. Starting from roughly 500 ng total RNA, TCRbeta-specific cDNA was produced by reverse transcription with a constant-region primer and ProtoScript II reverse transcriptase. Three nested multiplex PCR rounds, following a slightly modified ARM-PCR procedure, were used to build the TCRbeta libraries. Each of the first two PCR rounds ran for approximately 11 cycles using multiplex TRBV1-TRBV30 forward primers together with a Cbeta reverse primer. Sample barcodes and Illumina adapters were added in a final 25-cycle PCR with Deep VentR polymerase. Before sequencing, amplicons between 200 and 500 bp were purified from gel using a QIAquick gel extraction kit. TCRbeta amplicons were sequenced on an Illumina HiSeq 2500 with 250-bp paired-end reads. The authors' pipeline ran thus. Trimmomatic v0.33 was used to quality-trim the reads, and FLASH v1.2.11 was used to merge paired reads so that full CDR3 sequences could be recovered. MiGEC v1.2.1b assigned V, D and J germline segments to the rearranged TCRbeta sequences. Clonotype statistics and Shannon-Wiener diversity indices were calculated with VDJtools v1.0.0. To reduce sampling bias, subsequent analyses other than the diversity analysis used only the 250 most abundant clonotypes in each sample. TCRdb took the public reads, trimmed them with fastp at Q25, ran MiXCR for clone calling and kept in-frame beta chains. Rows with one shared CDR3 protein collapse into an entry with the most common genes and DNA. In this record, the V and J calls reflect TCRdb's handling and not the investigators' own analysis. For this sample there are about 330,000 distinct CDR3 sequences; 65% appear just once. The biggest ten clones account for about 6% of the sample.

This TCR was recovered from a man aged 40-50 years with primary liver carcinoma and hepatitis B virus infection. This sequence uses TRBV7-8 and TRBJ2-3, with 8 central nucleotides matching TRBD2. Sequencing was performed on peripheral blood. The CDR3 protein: CASSPTSREGSGTDTQYF. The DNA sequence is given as TGTGCCAGCAGCCCCACTAGTCGGGAGGGATCCGGCACAGATACGCAGTATTTT.